Below, 24 T cell receptor beta chains from the same sample are listed, as sequenced in a study of T cells after posttransplantation cyclophosphamide. Busulfan-fludarabine conditioning, marrow transplant, and cyclophosphamide on days +3 and +4 were administered. Measured with immunoSEQ multiplex PCR; TCRdb has only the in-frame clones, and not every one. The sample includes approximately 2,200 clones, around 80% of them seen just once. Sequenced here: CD8+ T cells sorted from blood, sampled 350 to 370 days after allogeneic stem cell transplant with posttransplant cyclophosphamide. All receptors come from a male patient aged 50 to 59 who received an allogeneic stem cell transplant from a related donor and was CMV-positive. Some of the T cells may derive from the graft donor.

The chain joins TRBV19 to TRBJ1-1, with 11 bases lining up with TRBD1. Germline V gene lookup returns CDR1 LNHDA and CDR2 SQIVND (reference sequence). This CDR3 spans 16 amino acids. J was trimmed by 1 base and V by 3 bases; bases with no gene match: 4. The CDR3 sequence is CASSIRTGGANTEAFF. In DNA form, the CDR3 reads TGTGCCAGTAGTATCAGGACAGGGGGCGCGAACACTGAAGCTTTCTTT.

The table lists this clone with a few counts. J is TRBJ2-7 and V is TRBV29-1; the D is unclear. The germline CDR1 and CDR2 sequences are SQVTM and ANQGSEA. V shed 3 bases and J shed 2 bases, with 8 bases lying between them. This CDR3 contains 12 residues. CDR3 region: CSVEEKTYEQYF. The DNA for the CDR3 is TGCAGCGTTGAGGAGAAAACCTACGAGCAGTACTTC.

This clone was picked up one time. V is TRBV19 and J is TRBJ2-7; TRBD1 is a possible D gene (5 bases). Deletions cut 6 bases from V and 3 bases from J, with 21 bases between. CDR1 LNHDA and CDR2 SQIVND come from the germline V gene (reference sequence). There are 16 residues in the CDR3. This CDR3 reads CASRKEWSRGDYEQYF. Here the CDR3 DNA reads TGTGCCAGTAGGAAAGAATGGTCTAGGGGTGACTACGAGCAGTACTTC.

This chain links TRBV7-9 with TRBJ1-3; possible D gene TRBD1, 6 bases. Germline V gives CDR1 SEHNR, CDR2 FQNEAQ (reference sequence). The CDR3 has 17 residues. The V end was cut by 4 bases, the J end by 4 bases, with 20 bases between. CDR3 region: CASSSTPIEGDGNTIYF. DNA for the CDR3: TGTGCCAGCAGCTCAACACCTATAGAGGGGGACGGAAACACCATATATTTT.

The genes are TRBV11-2 and TRBJ2-2; 9 bases fit TRBD2. V gave up 3 bases and J gave up 1 base; unmatched junction bases: 9. Germline V gene data show CDR1 as SGHAT and CDR2 as FQNNGV. This CDR3 is 18 amino acids long. The CDR3: CASSFPQLLAGNTGELFF. The CDR3 bases are TGTGCCAGCAGCTTCCCCCAGTTACTAGCGGGGAACACCGGGGAGCTGTTTTTT.

V usage is TRBV11-2 and J usage is TRBJ2-7, with TRBD2 matching over 7 bases. V was clipped by 4 bases and J by 3 bases; unmatched bases: 21. CDR3 length: 19 residues. Germline V CDR1 and CDR2: SGHAT, FQNNGV. CDR3 in DNA: TGTGCCAGCAGCTCCCGACGACTAGCCGGGAAGTCTCTCATCTACGAGCAGTACTTC. Amino acid sequence: CASSSRRLAGKSLIYEQYF.

The rearrangement uses TRBV21-1 and TRBJ2-2; TRBD1, the D gene given by the table, was not confirmed from the DNA. TRBV21-1 constitutes a pseudogene. The CDR3 contains 16 residues. The CDR3 DNA is TGTGCCAGCAGCAAAGCTGCACATCGGAACACCGGGGAGCTGTTTTTT. Translation gives CASSKAAHRNTGELFF.

This clone is a singleton in its sample. The V call is TRBV19, the J call TRBJ2-7, with TRBD1 matching over 7 bases. With 3 bases clipped from V and 6 bases from J, the junction kept 17 bases outside the gene matches. Per germline, CDR1 LNHDA and CDR2 SQIVND (reference sequence). The CDR3 covers 17 residues. CDR3 residues: CASSMGLSMSDRSEQYF. CDR3 sequence (DNA): TGTGCCAGTAGTATGGGTCTATCGATGTCGGACAGGTCCGAGCAGTACTTC.

This chain joins TRBV27 and TRBJ2-1; possibly TRBD1 for D (5 bases). Germline V gene sequence: CDR1 MNHEY, CDR2 SMNVEV (reference sequence). V gave up 5 bases and J gave up 0 bases, with 11 bases separating them. The CDR3 loop spans 15 amino acids. For the CDR3, the DNA is TGTGCCAGCAGTGGGGCGTCGGGCTCCTACAATGAGCAGTTCTTC. It is translated as CASSGASGSYNEQFF.

This clone was counted only a few times. The CDR3 nucleotides read TGTGCCAGCAGCGCGATACAGGGCACCTACAATGAGCAGTTCTTC. This gives the protein CASSAIQGTYNEQFF. This rearrangement joins TRBV9 to TRBJ2-1, with D maybe TRBD1 (6 bases). Trimming left V 3 bases short and J 2 bases short, with 12 bases between. Germline-derived CDR1 and CDR2 are SGDLS and YYNGEE. The CDR3 sequence is 15 residues long.

This clone has a handful of counts. The chain uses TRBV27 and TRBJ2-3, with D perhaps TRBD2 (6 bases). V was trimmed by 1 base and J by 4 bases, leaving 9 bases between them. CDR3 size: 14 residues. Germline-derived CDR1 and CDR2 are MNHEY and SMNVEV (reference sequence). This CDR3 reads CASSLLGGSDTQYF. CDR3 DNA sequence: TGTGCCAGCAGTTTATTAGGAGGGTCAGATACGCAGTATTTT.

The V gene is TRBV27, the J gene TRBJ2-1; 10 nucleotides line up with TRBD2. J lost 3 bases, V lost 5 bases, and 4 bases had no gene match. This CDR3 region has 15 residues. The germline gives CDR1 MNHEY, CDR2 SMNVEV (reference sequence). The CDR3 coding sequence is TGTGCCAGCAGTGCCCTAGCGGGAGTCTACAATGAGCAGTTCTTC. It translates to CASSALAGVYNEQFF.

The chain's CDR3 is CASSQELAETYNEQFF. The CDR3 bases are TGTGCCAGCAGCCAAGAACTAGCGGAGACATACAATGAGCAGTTCTTC. The chain carries TRBV4-2 and TRBJ2-1, with TRBD2 matching 8 bases. Per germline, CDR1 LGHNA and CDR2 YNFKEQ. V dropped 0 bases and J dropped 4; count of bases not matched to a gene: 5. The CDR3 contains 16 residues.

The chain is built from TRBV4-3 and TRBJ2-1, with TRBD2 matching 13 bases. Germline CDR1 is LGHNA and CDR2 is YSLEER. V was pared by 0 bases and J by 4 bases, with 6 bases of the junction left unmatched. The CDR3 is 18 amino acids. The CDR3 reads CASSQEIKGLAGYNEQFF. The CDR3 DNA follows: TGCGCCAGCAGCCAAGAAATAAAGGGACTAGCGGGGTACAATGAGCAGTTCTTC.

This chain links TRBV30 with TRBJ2-1, with TRBD2 matching over 8 bases. The ends lost 8 bases at V and 8 bases at J; junction bases unmatched: 8. The CDR3 consists of 12 residues. Germline CDR1 GTSNPN, CDR2 SVGIG (reference sequence). CDR3 in amino acids: CAQAGVSYEQFF. The CDR3 DNA reads as TGTGCCCAAGCGGGAGTGTCCTATGAGCAGTTCTTC.

V usage is TRBV10-3 and J usage is TRBJ2-7; 9 nucleotides line up with TRBD1. This CDR3 spans 14 amino acids. The V and J ends lost 7 bases and 2 bases, in that order; junction bases with no gene match: 6. Germline CDR1 and CDR2: ENHRY and SYGVKD. CDR3 residues: CAITATGGPYEQYF. Written as DNA, the CDR3 is TGTGCCATCACCGCGACAGGGGGGCCCTACGAGCAGTACTTC.

The gene calls are TRBV10-2 and TRBJ2-2, with D hard to call. The CDR3 extends over 12 amino acids. Germline V gene sequence: CDR1 WSHSY, CDR2 SAAADI. The V and J ends lost 5 bases and 6 bases respectively, with 7 bases between them. In DNA form, the CDR3 reads TGCGCCAGCAGTTACTCGGCCGGGGAGCTGTTTTTT. This codes for CASSYSAGELFF.

This rearrangement joins TRBV5-1 to TRBJ2-7, with 11 bases that match TRBD1. From germline, CDR1 is SGHRS and CDR2 YFSETQ. The CDR3 has 14 residues. Trimming cost V 4 bases and J 3 bases; bases outside gene matches: 3. The CDR3 region is CASSAGTGGYEQYF. The DNA for the CDR3 is TGCGCCAGCAGCGCAGGGACAGGGGGCTACGAGCAGTACTTC.

This chain joins TRBV4-1 and TRBJ2-7; the match to TRBD1 covers 8 bases. V shed 5 bases, J shed 0 bases, and the junction held 6 bases outside the gene matches. Per germline, CDR1 MGHRA and CDR2 YSYEKL. The CDR3 contains 15 residues. This chain's CDR3 is CASSVRQGPSYEQYF. CDR3 bases: TGCGCCAGCAGCGTCCGACAGGGGCCCTCCTACGAGCAGTACTTC.

The rearrangement joins TRBV9 to TRBJ1-2; no definite D call. V was trimmed by 3 bases and J by 8 bases, leaving 8 bases between them. This CDR3 is 11 amino acids long. Germline V gene data show CDR1 as SGDLS and CDR2 as YYNGEE. The CDR3 loop reads CASSALSGYTF. In DNA, the CDR3 is TGTGCCAGCAGCGCCCTGTCGGGCTACACCTTC. Filled out from reference TRBV9 and TRBJ1-2, the complete variable domain reads DSGVTQTPKHLITATGQRVTLRCSPRSGDLSVYWYQQSLDQGLQFLIQYYNGEERAKGNILERFSAQQFPDLHSELNLSSLELGDSALYFCASSALSGYTFGSGTRLTVV.

The CDR3 sequence is CASSPSGEANTGELFF. The CDR3 coding sequence is TGTGCCAGCAGCCCAAGCGGGGAAGCGAACACCGGGGAGCTGTTTTTT. The rearrangement uses TRBV7-9 and TRBJ2-2; 7 nucleotides align to TRBD2. The CDR3 contains 16 residues. From germline, CDR1 is SEHNR and CDR2 FQNEAQ (reference sequence). J was trimmed by 0 bases and V by 5 bases; bases with no gene match: 6.

The chain is built from TRBV5-6 and TRBJ2-7; 7 bases are shared with TRBD1. The V segment lost 4 bases and the J segment 6 bases; nucleotides outside the gene matches: 10. Germline V CDR1 and CDR2: SGHDT, YYEEEE. This CDR3 has 14 residues. The CDR3 region is CASSTDRVFFEQYF. In nucleotides, the CDR3 is TGTGCCAGCAGCACAGACAGGGTATTCTTCGAGCAGTACTTC.

This clone has a handful of counts. The rearrangement joins TRBV11-2 to TRBJ1-2, with D possibly being TRBD1 (5 bases). The CDR3 has 16 residues. Trimming cost V 0 bases and J 3 bases, with 14 bases left between them. Germline loops: CDR1 SGHAT, CDR2 FQNNGV. This CDR3 reads CASSLEGAGPHYGYTF. In nucleotides, the CDR3 is TGTGCCAGCAGCTTAGAAGGGGCAGGGCCCCACTATGGCTACACCTTC. Full variable domain (missing parts from reference TRBV11-2 and TRBJ1-2): EAGVAQSPRYKIIEKRQSVAFWCNPISGHATLYWYQQILGQGPKLLIQFQNNGVVDDSQLPKDRFSAERLKGVDSTLKIQPAKLEDSAVYLCASSLEGAGPHYGYTFGSGTRLTVV.

V gene TRBV15 combines with J gene TRBJ2-6; no definite D call. CDR1 is LNHNV, CDR2 YYDKDF, per germline (reference sequence). V was shortened by 5 bases and J by 0 bases, with 8 bases between the two germline ends. This CDR3 has 15 amino acids. DNA for the CDR3: TGTGCCACCAGCCCTGGCCGCTCTGGGGCCAACGTCCTGACTTTC. Amino acid sequence: CATSPGRSGANVLTF.